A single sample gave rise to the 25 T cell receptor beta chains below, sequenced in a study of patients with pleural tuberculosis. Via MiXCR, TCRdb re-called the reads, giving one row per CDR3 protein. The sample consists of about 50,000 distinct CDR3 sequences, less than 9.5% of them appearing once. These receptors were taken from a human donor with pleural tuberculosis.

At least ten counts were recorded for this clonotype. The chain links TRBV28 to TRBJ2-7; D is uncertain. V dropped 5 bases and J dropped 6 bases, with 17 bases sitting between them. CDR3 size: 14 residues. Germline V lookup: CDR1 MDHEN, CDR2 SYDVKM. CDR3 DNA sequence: TGTGCCAGCAGTGGGATGACATGGGCGAGCGAGCAGTACTTC. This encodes CASSGMTWASEQYF.

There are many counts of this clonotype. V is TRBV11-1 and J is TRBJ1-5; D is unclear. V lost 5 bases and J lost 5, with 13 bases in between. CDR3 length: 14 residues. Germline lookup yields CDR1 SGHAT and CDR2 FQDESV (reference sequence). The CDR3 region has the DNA TGTGCCAGCAGCCTAACTGGACCGCATCAGCCCCAGCATTTT. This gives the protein CASSLTGPHQPQHF.

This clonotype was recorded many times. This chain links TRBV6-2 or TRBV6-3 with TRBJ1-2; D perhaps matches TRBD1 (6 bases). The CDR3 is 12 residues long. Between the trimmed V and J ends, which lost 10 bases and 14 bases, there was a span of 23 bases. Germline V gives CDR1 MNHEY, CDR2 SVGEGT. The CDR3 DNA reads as TGTGCCACCCATGACAGGTTCATCGGCATTACCTTC. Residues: CATHDRFIGITF.

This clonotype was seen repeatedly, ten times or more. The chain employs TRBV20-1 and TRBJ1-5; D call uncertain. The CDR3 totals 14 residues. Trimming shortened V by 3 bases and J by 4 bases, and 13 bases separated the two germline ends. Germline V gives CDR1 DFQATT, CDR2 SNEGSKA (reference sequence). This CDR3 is CSASPTQLNQPQHF. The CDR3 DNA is TGCAGTGCTAGCCCTACCCAACTTAATCAGCCCCAGCATTTT.

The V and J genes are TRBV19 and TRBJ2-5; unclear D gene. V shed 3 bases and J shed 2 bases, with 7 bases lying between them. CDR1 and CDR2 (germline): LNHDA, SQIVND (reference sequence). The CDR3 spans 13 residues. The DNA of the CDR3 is TGTGCCAGTAGTATGGCACAGCAAGAGACCCAGTACTTC. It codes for CASSMAQQETQYF.

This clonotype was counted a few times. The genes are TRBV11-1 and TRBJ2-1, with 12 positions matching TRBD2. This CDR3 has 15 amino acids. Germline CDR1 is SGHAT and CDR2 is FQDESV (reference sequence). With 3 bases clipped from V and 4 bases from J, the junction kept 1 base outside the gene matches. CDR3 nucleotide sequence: TGTGCCAGCAGCTTTGGACTAGCGGGATACAATGAGCAGTTCTTC. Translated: CASSFGLAGYNEQFF. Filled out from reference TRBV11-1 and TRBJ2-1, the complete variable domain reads EAEVAQSPRYKITEKSQAVAFWCDPISGHATLYWYRQILGQGPELLVQFQDESVVDDSQLPKDRFSAERLKGVDSTLKIQPAELGDSAMYLCASSFGLAGYNEQFFGPGTRLTVL.

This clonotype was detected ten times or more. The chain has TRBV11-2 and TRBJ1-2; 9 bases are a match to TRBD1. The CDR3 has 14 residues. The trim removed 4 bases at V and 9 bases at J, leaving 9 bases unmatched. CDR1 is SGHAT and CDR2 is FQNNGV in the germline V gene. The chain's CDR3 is CASSSNRGLSSYTF. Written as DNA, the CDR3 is TGTGCCAGCAGCTCCAACAGGGGGCTTTCTAGCTACACCTTC.

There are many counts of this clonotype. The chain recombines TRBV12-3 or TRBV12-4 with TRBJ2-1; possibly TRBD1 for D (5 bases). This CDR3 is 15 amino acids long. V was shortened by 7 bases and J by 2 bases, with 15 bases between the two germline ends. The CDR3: CASTTPDSPYNEQFF. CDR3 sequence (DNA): TGTGCCAGCACCACTCCTGACAGCCCCTACAATGAGCAGTTCTTC.

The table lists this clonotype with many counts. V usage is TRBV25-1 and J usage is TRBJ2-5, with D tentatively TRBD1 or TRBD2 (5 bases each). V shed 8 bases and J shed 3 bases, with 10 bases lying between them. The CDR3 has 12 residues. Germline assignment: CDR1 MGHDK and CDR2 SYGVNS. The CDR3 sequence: CASGRDEETQYF. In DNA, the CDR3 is TGTGCCAGCGGCCGGGACGAAGAGACCCAGTACTTC.

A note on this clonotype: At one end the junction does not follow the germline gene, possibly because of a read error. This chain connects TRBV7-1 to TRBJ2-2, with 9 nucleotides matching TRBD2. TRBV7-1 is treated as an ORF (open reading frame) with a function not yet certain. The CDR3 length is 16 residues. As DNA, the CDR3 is TGTGCCAGCAGCCCAGCGGGAGGCCCTACACCCGGGGAGCTGTTTTTT. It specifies CASSPAGGPTPGELFF.

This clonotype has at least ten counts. CDR3 coding DNA: TGTGCCAGCAGTTACGTAGCGCTCACTGAAGCTTTCTTT. Translating gives CASSYVALTEAFF. The chain combines TRBV6-2 or TRBV6-3 with TRBJ1-1, with D hard to call. CDR3 length equals 13 residues. Germline CDR1 MNHEY, CDR2 SVGEGT. V shed 2 bases and J shed 4 bases, with 8 bases lying between them.

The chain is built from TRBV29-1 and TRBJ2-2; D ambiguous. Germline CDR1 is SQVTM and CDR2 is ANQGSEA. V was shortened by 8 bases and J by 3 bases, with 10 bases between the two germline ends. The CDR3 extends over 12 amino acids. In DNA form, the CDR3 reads TGCAGCATTGGATTTTACACCGGGGAGCTGTTTTTT. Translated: CSIGFYTGELFF.

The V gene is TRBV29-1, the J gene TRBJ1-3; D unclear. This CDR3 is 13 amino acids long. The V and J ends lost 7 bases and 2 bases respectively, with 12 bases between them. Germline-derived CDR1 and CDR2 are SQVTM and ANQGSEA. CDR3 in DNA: TGCAGCGCTTCGGGGTATACTGGAAACACCATATATTTT. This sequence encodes CSASGYTGNTIYF.

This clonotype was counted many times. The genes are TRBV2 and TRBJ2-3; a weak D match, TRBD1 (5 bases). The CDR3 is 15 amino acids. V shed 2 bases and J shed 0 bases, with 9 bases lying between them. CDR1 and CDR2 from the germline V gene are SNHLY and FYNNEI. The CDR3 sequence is CASSERTPSTDTQYF. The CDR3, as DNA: TGTGCCAGCAGTGAACGGACACCGAGCACAGATACGCAGTATTTT.

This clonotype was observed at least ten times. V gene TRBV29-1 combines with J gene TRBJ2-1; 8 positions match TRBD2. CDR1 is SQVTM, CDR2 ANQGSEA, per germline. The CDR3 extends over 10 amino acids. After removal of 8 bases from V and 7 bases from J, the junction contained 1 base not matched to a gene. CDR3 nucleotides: TGCAGCAGCGGGGGAAATGAGCAGTTCTTC. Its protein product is CSSGGNEQFF.

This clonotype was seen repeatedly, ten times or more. CDR3 bases: TGTGCCAGCAGCCAAGTTTCGGGGGGAGGCTATGGCTACACCTTC. Protein sequence: CASSQVSGGGYGYTF. The V and J genes are TRBV4-2 and TRBJ1-2, with D tentatively TRBD1 (5 bases). V dropped 1 base and J dropped 4 bases, with 13 bases sitting between them. From germline, CDR1 is LGHNA and CDR2 YNFKEQ. The CDR3 is 15 amino acids.

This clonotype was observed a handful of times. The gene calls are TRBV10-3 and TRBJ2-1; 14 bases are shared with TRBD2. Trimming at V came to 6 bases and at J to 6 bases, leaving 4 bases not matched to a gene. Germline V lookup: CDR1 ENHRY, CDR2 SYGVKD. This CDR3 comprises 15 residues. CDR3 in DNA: TGTGCCATCAGGGCGACTAGCGGGAGGGCCAATGAGCAGTTCTTC. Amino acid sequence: CAIRATSGRANEQFF.

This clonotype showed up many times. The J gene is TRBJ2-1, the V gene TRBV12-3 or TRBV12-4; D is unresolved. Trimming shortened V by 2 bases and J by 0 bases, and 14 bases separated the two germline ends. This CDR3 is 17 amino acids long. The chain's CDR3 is CASSLIGVRGSYNEQFF. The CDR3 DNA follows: TGTGCCAGCAGTTTAATAGGTGTAAGAGGCTCCTACAATGAGCAGTTCTTC.

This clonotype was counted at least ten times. CDR3 sequence: CSASETPGTGFSPLHF. Written as DNA, the CDR3 is TGCAGTGCTAGCGAAACCCCCGGGACAGGGTTTTCACCCCTCCACTTT. The rearrangement links TRBV20-1 to TRBJ1-6, with 9 bases identical to TRBD1. The CDR3 contains 16 residues. The V segment lost 3 bases and the J segment 9 bases; nucleotides outside the gene matches: 12. The germline gives CDR1 DFQATT, CDR2 SNEGSKA (reference sequence).

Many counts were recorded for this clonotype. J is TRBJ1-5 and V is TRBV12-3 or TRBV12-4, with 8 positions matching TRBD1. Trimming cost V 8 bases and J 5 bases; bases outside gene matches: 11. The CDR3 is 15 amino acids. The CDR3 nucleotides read TGTGCCAGCGAGGGGATGACAGGGGTGGATCAGCCCCAGCATTTT. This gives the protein CASEGMTGVDQPQHF.

The CDR3 is CSVEDRRIEQFF. In DNA, the CDR3 is TGCAGCGTTGAAGATCGGAGGATTGAGCAGTTCTTC. The gene calls are TRBV29-1 and TRBJ2-1; tentatively, D is TRBD2 (5 bases). V was cut by 0 bases and J by 9 bases, with 9 bases left in between. The CDR3 has 12 residues. Germline CDR1 reads SQVTM; CDR2 reads ANQGSEA.

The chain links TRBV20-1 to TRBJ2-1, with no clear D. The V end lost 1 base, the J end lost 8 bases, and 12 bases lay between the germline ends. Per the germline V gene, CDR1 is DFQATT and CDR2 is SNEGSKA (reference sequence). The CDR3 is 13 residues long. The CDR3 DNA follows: TGCAGTGCTAGAGGGACCTACCTGGATGAGCAGTTCTTC. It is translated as CSARGTYLDEQFF.

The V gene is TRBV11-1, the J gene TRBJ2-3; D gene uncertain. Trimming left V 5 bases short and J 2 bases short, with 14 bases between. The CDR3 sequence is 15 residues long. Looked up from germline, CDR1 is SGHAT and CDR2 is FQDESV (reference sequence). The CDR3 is CASSPDPDTTDTQYF. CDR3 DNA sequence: TGTGCCAGCAGCCCCGACCCCGACACCACAGATACGCAGTATTTT. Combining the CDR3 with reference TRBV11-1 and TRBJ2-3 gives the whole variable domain EAEVAQSPRYKITEKSQAVAFWCDPISGHATLYWYRQILGQGPELLVQFQDESVVDDSQLPKDRFSAERLKGVDSTLKIQPAELGDSAMYLCASSPDPDTTDTQYFGPGTRLTVL.

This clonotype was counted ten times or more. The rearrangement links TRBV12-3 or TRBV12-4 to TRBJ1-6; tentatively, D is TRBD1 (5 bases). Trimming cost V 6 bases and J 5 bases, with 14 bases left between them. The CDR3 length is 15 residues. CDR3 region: CASRNYQGNNSPLHF. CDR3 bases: TGTGCCAGCAGGAATTACCAGGGAAATAATTCACCCCTCCACTTT.

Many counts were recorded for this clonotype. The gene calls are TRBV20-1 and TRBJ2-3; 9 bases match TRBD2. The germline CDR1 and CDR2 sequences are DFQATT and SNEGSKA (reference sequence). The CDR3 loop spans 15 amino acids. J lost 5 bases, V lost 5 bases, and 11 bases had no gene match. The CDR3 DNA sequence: TGCAGTGCTCTCCAGGTAGCGGGAGCGCGAGATACGCAGTATTTT. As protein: CSALQVAGARDTQYF.